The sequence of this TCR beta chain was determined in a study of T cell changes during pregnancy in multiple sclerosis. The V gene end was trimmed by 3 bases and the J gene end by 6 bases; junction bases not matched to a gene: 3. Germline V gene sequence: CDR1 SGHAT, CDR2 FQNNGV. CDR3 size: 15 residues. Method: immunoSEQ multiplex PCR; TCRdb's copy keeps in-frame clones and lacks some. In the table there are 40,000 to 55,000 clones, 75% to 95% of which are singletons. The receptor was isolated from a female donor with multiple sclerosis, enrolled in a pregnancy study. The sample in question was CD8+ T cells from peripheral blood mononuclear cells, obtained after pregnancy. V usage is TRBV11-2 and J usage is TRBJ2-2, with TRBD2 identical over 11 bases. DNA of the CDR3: TGTGCCAGCAGCTTGTCGGGACTAGCGGCCGGGGAGCTGTTTTTT. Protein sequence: CASSLSGLAAGELFF.